Below are 17 T cell receptor beta chains sequenced from a single sample in a study of cytomegalovirus exposure and HLA in healthy donors. PCR employed 60 Vbeta and 13 Jbeta primers. Measured with immunoSEQ multiplex PCR; TCRdb has only the in-frame clones, and not every one. This sample yields about 130,000 clones, of which over 70% are seen a single time; around 3.1% belongs to the top ten. The specimen was PBMCs. Receptor source: a man in his forties or fifties in good health and CMV-seronegative.

The J gene is TRBJ2-5, the V gene TRBV6-6; 9 bases map to TRBD1. The germline gives CDR1 MNHNY, CDR2 SVGAGI (reference sequence). Trimming at V came to 8 bases and at J to 4 bases, leaving 5 bases not matched to a gene. CDR3 length: 13 amino acids. CDR3 nucleotides: TGTGCCAGCGCCACAGGGGGCGGAGAGACCCAGTACTTC. Protein sequence: CASATGGGETQYF.

The chain carries TRBV19 and TRBJ2-5, with 8 bases matching TRBD2. V gave up 3 bases and J gave up 3 bases; unmatched junction bases: 3. There are 14 residues in the CDR3. The germline gives CDR1 LNHDA, CDR2 SQIVND (reference sequence). The CDR3 DNA reads TGTGCCAGTAGTATTAGAGCGGGAGAAGAGACCCAGTACTTC. Amino acid sequence: CASSIRAGEETQYF.

This rearrangement joins TRBV29-1 to TRBJ2-3; 14 positions agree with TRBD2. J was trimmed by 5 bases and V by 6 bases; bases with no gene match: 19. Germline V gene lookup returns CDR1 SQVTM and CDR2 ANQGSEA. The CDR3 has 19 residues. The CDR3 nucleotides are TGCAGCGTGGCAGGGGGGGGGACTAGCGGGGGTTTCCGAGGAGATACGCAGTATTTT. This codes for CSVAGGGTSGGFRGDTQYF.

Here the CDR3 DNA reads TGTGCCAGTAGTACGTCGGGAAACACTGAAGCTTTCTTT. Its translation: CASSTSGNTEAFF. This sequence joins TRBV19 and TRBJ1-1, with D uncertain. Germline CDR1 LNHDA, CDR2 SQIVND (reference sequence). The CDR3 contains 13 residues. Trimming left V 4 bases short and J 2 bases short, with 8 bases between.

This clone was detected a few times. The chain recombines TRBV10-3 with TRBJ2-1; 7 bases line up with TRBD1. Per the germline V gene, CDR1 is ENHRY and CDR2 is SYGVKD. Trimming at V came to 6 bases and at J to 0 bases, leaving 5 bases not matched to a gene. This CDR3 has 15 residues. CDR3 nucleotide sequence: TGTGCCATCAGAGGACAGGCCCGCTCCTACAATGAGCAGTTCTTC. Its translation is CAIRGQARSYNEQFF.

CDR3 in DNA: TGTGCCAGCGTAAGAGGACTCCAAGAGACCCAGTACTTC. It codes for CASVRGLQETQYF. The genes are TRBV2 and TRBJ2-5; TRBD2 is a possible D gene (5 bases). The length of the CDR3 is 13 residues. CDR1 is SNHLY, CDR2 FYNNEI, per germline. Trimming pared 8 bases from V and 1 base from J, leaving 11 bases between.

The chain's CDR3 is CASRPGQGVYYGYTF. In nucleotides, the CDR3 is TGTGCCAGCAGGCCGGGACAGGGAGTATACTATGGCTACACCTTC. The genes are TRBV27 and TRBJ1-2; 9 bases fit TRBD1. This CDR3 is built from 15 residues. V lost 6 bases to trimming and J lost 3 bases; unmatched junction nucleotides: 8. Germline V gives CDR1 MNHEY, CDR2 SMNVEV (reference sequence).

The chain joins TRBV7-8 to TRBJ2-5; 7 bases align to TRBD2. Germline lookup yields CDR1 SGHVS and CDR2 FQNEAQ. The CDR3 is 14 residues long. J lost 5 bases, V lost 5 bases, and 8 bases had no gene match. Written as DNA, the CDR3 is TGTGCCAGCAGCCCGAGGCCCGGGAGGGAGACCCAGTACTTC. This gives the protein CASSPRPGRETQYF.

The chain is built from TRBV6-1 and TRBJ2-2; TRBD1 might be the D (5 bases). Trimming took off 3 bases at V and 2 bases at J, with 13 bases between the two ends. Germline V lookup: CDR1 MNHNS, CDR2 SASEGT. This CDR3 is built from 16 residues. CDR3 amino acids: CASSDTGLGNTGELFF. For the CDR3, the DNA is TGTGCCAGCAGTGATACAGGCCTCGGAAACACCGGGGAGCTGTTTTTT.

This clone was counted a few times. The chain recombines TRBV2 with TRBJ2-7; the match to TRBD1 covers 9 bases. V gave up 4 bases and J gave up 2 bases; unmatched junction bases: 3. Germline loops: CDR1 SNHLY, CDR2 FYNNEI. This CDR3 comprises 14 residues. The CDR3 spells CASSGTGVPYEQYF. The CDR3 coding sequence is TGTGCCAGCAGTGGGACAGGGGTTCCCTACGAGCAGTACTTC.

This rearrangement joins TRBV29-1 to TRBJ1-2; D is ambiguous. The CDR3 is made up of 13 amino acids. Looked up from germline, CDR1 is SQVTM and CDR2 is ANQGSEA. V lost 5 bases and J 6 bases, leaving 16 bases between the germline ends. The CDR3 nucleotides are TGCAGCGTTTGGGAGATGACGAGCGATGGCTACACCTTC. Its translation: CSVWEMTSDGYTF. Complete variable domain (other parts from reference TRBV29-1 and TRBJ1-2): SAVISQKPSRDICQRGTSLTIQCQVDSQVTMMFWYRQQPGQSLTLIATANQGSEATYESGFVIDKFPISRPNLTFSTLTVSNMSPEDSSIYLCSVWEMTSDGYTFGSGTRLTVV.

The CDR3 DNA reads TGTGCCAGCAGGCCGGATGGGGCCAATCAGCCCCAGCATTTT. Translation: CASRPDGANQPQHF. The chain has TRBV2 and TRBJ1-5, with D possibly being TRBD1 (5 bases). The V and J ends lost 6 bases and 3 bases respectively, with 12 bases between them. The germline CDR1 and CDR2 sequences are SNHLY and FYNNEI. CDR3 length equals 14 residues.

V is TRBV2 and J is TRBJ2-2; 7 bases align to TRBD1. Germline V lookup: CDR1 SNHLY, CDR2 FYNNEI. This CDR3 region has 16 residues. The junction had 11 bases not matched to a gene; V was cut back by 5 bases and J by 5 bases. Here the CDR3 DNA reads TGTGCCAGCAGTCCTCCGGGACAGACATTAACCGGGGAGCTGTTTTTT. Translation: CASSPPGQTLTGELFF.

The genes are TRBV6-5 and TRBJ2-6, with D hard to call. Germline V gene lookup returns CDR1 MNHEY and CDR2 SVGAGI. The CDR3 contains 15 residues. The ends were cut back, 5 bases at V and 1 base at J, with 9 bases in the middle. CDR3 sequence reads: CASSPHLSGANVLTF. CDR3 DNA: TGTGCCAGCAGTCCCCATTTGTCTGGGGCCAACGTCCTGACTTTC.

The rearrangement uses TRBV29-1 and TRBJ2-5, with 16 bases that match TRBD2. The J call is in doubt because the DNA end fits TRBJ2-7 better. Germline V gene lookup returns CDR1 SQVTM and CDR2 ANQGSEA. The CDR3 is made up of 16 amino acids. As DNA, the CDR3 is TGCAGCGTTGGTACGGGACTAGCGGGAGGGGCCCGCGAGCAGTACTTC. It translates to CSVGTGLAGGAREQYF.

The rearrangement joins TRBV5-1 to TRBJ2-1, with 7 nucleotides matching TRBD2. Unmatched junction bases numbered 13, after V lost 4 bases and J lost 6 bases. This CDR3 has 16 residues. CDR1 and CDR2 from the germline V gene are SGHRS and YFSETQ. The CDR3, as DNA: TGCGCCAGCAGCCCTGGTGGGAGGGCCGTTCCCAATGAGCAGTTCTTC. Protein sequence: CASSPGGRAVPNEQFF.

The V and J genes are TRBV7-9 and TRBJ1-5; D is unresolved. Germline CDR1 reads SEHNR; CDR2 reads FQNEAQ (reference sequence). The V end was cut by 4 bases, the J end by 0 bases, with 16 bases between. The CDR3 is made up of 17 amino acids. The CDR3 here is CASSSGPDGHSNQPQHF. In DNA, the CDR3 is TGTGCCAGCAGCTCGGGTCCTGATGGCCATAGCAATCAGCCCCAGCATTTT.